This T cell receptor (beta chain) was captured in a study of blood T cell repertoires in COVID-19. About the study: The origin of the acute and convalescent COVID-19 samples was the United States, Italy and Spain. PBMCs, B-cell-depleted T cells, or T cells were the source of the cDNA or gDNA that made up the material.

The authors' processing: Quantification of nucleated cells was approximated via reference gene primer amplification. The repertoire was sequenced with immunoSEQ multiplex PCR; TCRdb's copy has only in-frame clones and lacks some. The D gene and trimming were derived from the DNA, and the V and J assignments and clone size from that table. The sample holds about 260,000 clones, 75% to 90% seen once. CDR1 and CDR2 from the germline V gene are SNHLY and FYNNEI. The V segment lost 6 bases and the J segment 0 bases; nucleotides outside the gene matches: 7. CDR3 length equals 16 residues. This clonotype was obtained from a man between 25 and 39 years old with active or convalescent COVID-19. This sequence joins TRBV2 and TRBJ2-1; TRBD2 matches 8 bases. Specimen: peripheral blood. This CDR3 reads CASRGSGGNSYNEQFF. The CDR3 DNA reads as TGTGCCAGCAGAGGCAGCGGGGGTAACTCCTACAATGAGCAGTTCTTC.